Presented here are 26 T cell receptor beta chains from one specimen sequenced in a study of T-cell reconstitution after alpha-beta-depleted transplantation in children. Unique molecular identifiers featured in how the TCRbeta library was prepared. TCRdb re-called the PCR reads with MiXCR, one entry per CDR3 protein. The sample records around 140,000 distinct CDR3 sequences, around 8.5% being singletons. This sample comprised PBMCs, mostly from graft donor cells, obtained 180 days after TCRalphabeta/CD19-depleted stem cell transplant. Source of these receptors: a female patient between 2 and 15 years old who had a stem cell transplant for congenital amegakaryocytic thrombocytopenia, so the T cells may come from the graft donor.

The genes are TRBV6-5 and TRBJ1-6; D remains ambiguous. Germline V gene sequence: CDR1 MNHEY, CDR2 SVGAGI. This CDR3 comprises 16 residues. V lost 4 bases and J lost 0, with 10 bases in between. This CDR3 reads CASSSGKGSYNSPLHF. For the CDR3, the DNA is TGTGCCAGCAGTTCGGGAAAGGGCTCCTATAATTCACCCCTCCACTTT.

Many counts were recorded for this clonotype. The chain uses TRBV11-2 and TRBJ2-1; 7 nucleotides line up with TRBD2. The germline V gene has CDR1 SGHAT and CDR2 FQNNGV. There are 15 residues in the CDR3. J gave up 4 bases and V 5 bases, and 8 bases lay outside the gene matches. CDR3 in DNA: TGTGCCAGCAGCCCCCAGGGCGGGAGATACAATGAGCAGTTCTTC. This translates into CASSPQGGRYNEQFF. The full variable domain, in which reference TRBV11-2 and TRBJ2-1 provide the parts outside the CDR3, is EAGVAQSPRYKIIEKRQSVAFWCNPISGHATLYWYQQILGQGPKLLIQFQNNGVVDDSQLPKDRFSAERLKGVDSTLKIQPAKLEDSAVYLCASSPQGGRYNEQFFGPGTRLTVL.

The chain uses TRBV5-1 and TRBJ2-4, with 8 bases fitting TRBD2. Germline trimming cut 1 base from V and 8 bases from J; bases unmatched to any gene: 5. The germline V gene encodes CDR1 SGHRS and CDR2 YFSETQ. The CDR3 runs 14 residues. The chain's CDR3 is CASSLSGGSDIQYF. The DNA of the CDR3 is TGCGCCAGCAGCTTGTCGGGGGGGTCGGACATTCAGTACTTC.

This clonotype occurred many times. V usage is TRBV6-1 and J usage is TRBJ1-5; 7 bases align to TRBD1. After removal of 5 bases from V and 3 bases from J, the junction contained 7 bases not matched to a gene. Germline lookup yields CDR1 MNHNS and CDR2 SASEGT. The CDR3 runs to 15 residues. CDR3 nucleotides: TGTGCCAGCAGTCCGACAGGGATCCTCAATCAGCCCCAGCATTTT. Its protein product is CASSPTGILNQPQHF.

Only a few counts were recorded for this clonotype. This sequence joins TRBV20-1 and TRBJ2-5, with 8 bases lining up with TRBD2. CDR1 and CDR2 (germline): DFQATT, SNEGSKA (reference sequence). The CDR3 sequence is 12 residues long. V was pared by 5 bases and J by 1 base, with 0 bases of the junction left unmatched. The CDR3 sequence: CSAAGGQETQYF. CDR3 DNA: TGCAGTGCTGCGGGGGGCCAAGAGACCCAGTACTTC.

This clonotype was counted at least ten times. The V and J genes are TRBV5-1 and TRBJ2-1; no reliable D call. Trimming removed 0 bases from V and 7 bases from J, with 5 bases in between. The CDR3 spans 12 residues. Germline V gene sequence: CDR1 SGHRS, CDR2 YFSETQ. CDR3 sequence reads: CASSLGENEQFF. CDR3 DNA: TGCGCCAGCAGCTTGGGGGAAAATGAGCAGTTCTTC. Filled out from reference TRBV5-1 and TRBJ2-1, the complete variable domain reads KAGVTQTPRYLIKTRGQQVTLSCSPISGHRSVSWYQQTPGQGLQFLFEYFSETQRNKGNFPGRFSGRQFSNSRSEMNVSTLELGDSALYLCASSLGENEQFFGPGTRLTVL.

In this sample, this clonotype turned up a few times. This chain links TRBV6-1 with TRBJ1-1, with D possibly matching TRBD1 (6 bases). V was cut by 6 bases and J by 0 bases, with 8 bases left in between. Germline CDR1 MNHNS, CDR2 SASEGT. CDR3 length equals 13 residues. The chain's CDR3 is CASRTGMNTEAFF. In DNA form, the CDR3 reads TGTGCCAGCAGAACAGGGATGAACACTGAAGCTTTCTTT.

This clonotype was counted ten times or more. V gene TRBV3-1 combines with J gene TRBJ2-3, with TRBD2 as a possible D gene (5 bases). The CDR3 runs 13 residues. With 5 bases removed from V and 1 base from J, the gap between germline ends came to 7 bases. Germline CDR1 is LGHDT and CDR2 is YNNKEL (reference sequence). The CDR3 sequence: CASSTRGTDTQYF. In DNA form, the CDR3 reads TGTGCCAGCAGCACTAGGGGCACAGATACGCAGTATTTT.

This clonotype was recorded many times. This chain joins TRBV7-6 and TRBJ2-3, with a possible D match to TRBD2 (7 bases). The CDR3 sequence is 17 residues long. Germline V gives CDR1 SGHVS, CDR2 FNYEAQ. Between the trimmed V and J ends, which lost 5 bases and 0 bases, there was a span of 18 bases. CDR3 sequence (DNA): TGTGCCAGCAGCGCAGGGGCTAGCGGTACTAGCACAGATACGCAGTATTTT. This translates into CASSAGASGTSTDTQYF.

This clonotype was seen repeatedly, ten times or more. The V call is TRBV12-3 or TRBV12-4, the J call TRBJ2-5; TRBD2 agrees at 12 bases. The CDR3 contains 15 residues. The ends lost 5 bases at V and 6 bases at J; junction bases unmatched: 7. The CDR3 region is CASSPTSGRLKTQYF. In nucleotides, the CDR3 is TGTGCCAGCAGTCCTACTAGCGGGAGGCTGAAGACCCAGTACTTC.

This clonotype was observed a handful of times. J is TRBJ2-5 and V is TRBV5-1, with 10 nucleotides matching TRBD2. J was trimmed by 4 bases and V by 4 bases; bases with no gene match: 13. The germline gives CDR1 SGHRS, CDR2 YFSETQ. CDR3 size: 17 residues. CDR3 loop: CASSRKPAASGGETQYF. The DNA of the CDR3 is TGCGCCAGCAGCCGTAAACCGGCGGCTAGCGGGGGAGAGACCCAGTACTTC.

The rearrangement joins TRBV20-1 to TRBJ1-2; maybe TRBD1 (5 bases). V lost 6 bases and J 0 bases, leaving 8 bases between the germline ends. Germline-derived CDR1 and CDR2 are DFQATT and SNEGSKA (reference sequence). The CDR3 contains 12 residues. This CDR3 is CSAPTANYGYTF. CDR3 sequence (DNA): TGCAGTGCGCCGACAGCTAACTATGGCTACACCTTC.

This clonotype was seen a single time. V usage is TRBV6-4 and J usage is TRBJ2-1, with 12 bases that match TRBD1. J gave up 8 bases and V 11 bases, and 13 bases lay outside the gene matches. Germline values: CDR1 MRHNA, CDR2 SNTAGT. The CDR3 length is 15 residues. CDR3 amino acids: CAASDWDRGRDEQFF. In DNA, the CDR3 is TGTGCCGCCAGTGACTGGGACAGGGGGCGCGATGAGCAGTTCTTC.

This clonotype was seen ten or more times. The chain has TRBV12-3 or TRBV12-4 and TRBJ2-1; unclear D gene. V was pared by 2 bases and J by 8 bases, with 10 bases between. CDR3 length equals 13 residues. CDR3 coding DNA: TGTGCCAGCAGTTTATCGAATACCGATGAGCAGTTCTTC. Protein: CASSLSNTDEQFF.

For this clonotype: Being one base from a much bigger clone, this may be a read error. The chain joins TRBV28 to TRBJ2-1; D is ambiguous. V lost 6 bases and J lost 5, with 5 bases in between. The germline CDR1 and CDR2 sequences are MDHEN and SYDVKM. The CDR3 loop spans 11 amino acids. CDR3 protein: CASRKHNEQFF. CDR3 DNA sequence: TGTGCCAGCAGGAAACACAATGAGCAGTTCTTC.

This clonotype was observed a handful of times. The rearrangement joins TRBV12-3 or TRBV12-4 to TRBJ2-1, with 7 bases identical to TRBD1. The CDR3 totals 17 residues. Trimming removed 5 bases from V and 2 bases from J; junction bases left unmatched: 12. The CDR3 sequence: CASSPPDDRDPYNEQFF. The CDR3 region has the DNA TGTGCCAGCAGTCCACCGGACGACAGGGACCCCTACAATGAGCAGTTCTTC.

This clonotype was seen repeatedly, ten times or more. The genes are TRBV5-1 and TRBJ2-7, with 9 bases matching TRBD1. The CDR3 covers 20 residues. Germline-derived CDR1 and CDR2 are SGHRS and YFSETQ. Losses at the gene ends were 1 base for V and 5 bases for J; bases not matched to a gene: 22. The CDR3 DNA follows: TGCGCCAGCAGCTTGACCACCGGGACAGGGTTATATCGTTCGTGGGACGAGCAGTACTTC. This sequence encodes CASSLTTGTGLYRSWDEQYF.

This clonotype was counted a few times. The rearrangement joins TRBV7-3 to TRBJ2-3; D ambiguous. V shed 2 bases and J shed 4 bases, with 10 bases lying between them. CDR1 SGHTA and CDR2 FQGTGA come from the germline V gene. This CDR3 spans 14 amino acids. CDR3 protein: CASSLFYLSDTQYF. The CDR3 DNA reads TGTGCCAGCAGCTTATTCTACTTATCAGATACGCAGTATTTT.

This clonotype occurred many times. The chain joins TRBV4-1 to TRBJ2-1; weak D call: TRBD2 (6 bases). Per germline, CDR1 MGHRA and CDR2 YSYEKL. V was cut by 2 bases and J by 6 bases, with 11 bases left in between. The length of the CDR3 is 14 residues. The CDR3, as DNA: TGCGCCAGCAGCCAAACCCCTAGCGTCAATGAGCAGTTCTTC. Amino acids: CASSQTPSVNEQFF.

This clonotype has a count of ten or more. This chain joins TRBV7-8 and TRBJ2-7, with D unclear. Germline loops: CDR1 SGHVS, CDR2 FQNEAQ. The CDR3 spans 12 residues. V lost 4 bases to trimming and J lost 3 bases, with 7 bases between them. For the CDR3, the DNA is TGTGCCAGCAGCTCCTTCGGCTACGAGCAGTACTTC. As protein: CASSSFGYEQYF.

With regard to this clonotype: A read error is possible here, since a much larger clone lies one base away. The J gene is TRBJ1-1, the V gene TRBV28; D unresolved. The germline V gene has CDR1 MDHEN and CDR2 SYDVKM. The CDR3 loop spans 16 amino acids. Written as DNA, the CDR3 is TGTGTCAGCAGTTTACCGTCGGGGAAGTTTGAATCTGAAGCTTTCTTT. It codes for CVSSLPSGKFESEAFF.

The sample holds a few counts of this clonotype. This chain connects TRBV20-1 to TRBJ1-2; 7 bases are a match to TRBD1. The CDR3 has 12 amino acids. V trimming: 5 bases; J trimming: 8 bases; junction bases outside the gene matches: 8. The germline CDR1 and CDR2 sequences are DFQATT and SNEGSKA (reference sequence). In DNA, the CDR3 is TGCAGTGCTCGCTCGACAGGGCCCGGCTACACCTTC. This codes for CSARSTGPGYTF.

This clonotype was counted at least ten times. This chain uses TRBV10-2 with TRBJ2-1; D gene ambiguous. The CDR3 is 9 residues long. V was shortened by 9 bases and J by 8 bases, with 5 bases between the two germline ends. Germline CDR1 is WSHSY and CDR2 is SAAADI. The CDR3 sequence: CARKDEQFF. In nucleotides, the CDR3 is TGCGCCAGAAAGGATGAGCAGTTCTTC.

The chain's CDR3 is CAIGAAQETQYF. The CDR3 nucleotides are TGTGCCATCGGGGCGGCCCAAGAGACCCAGTACTTC. J is TRBJ2-5 and V is TRBV10-3, with D maybe TRBD1 (5 bases). V shed 8 bases and J shed 1 base, with 8 bases lying between them. In germline, CDR1 is ENHRY, CDR2 SYGVKD. CDR3 size: 12 residues.

This clonotype came up a few times. The gene calls are TRBV7-2 and TRBJ2-3; no reliable D call. V was pared by 3 bases and J by 7 bases, with 11 bases between. The CDR3 has 13 residues. The V gene's germline CDR1 is SGHTA and CDR2 FQGNSA. Here the CDR3 DNA reads TGTGCCAGCAGCTTCGACCGCACTTATACGCAGTATTTT. Protein product: CASSFDRTYTQYF. The full variable domain, rest sourced from reference TRBV7-2 and TRBJ2-3, is GAGVSQSPSNKVTEKGKDVELRCDPISGHTALYWYRQSLGQGLEFLIYFQGNSAPDKSGLPSDRFSAERTGGSVSTLTIQRTQQEDSAVYLCASSFDRTYTQYFGPGTRLTVL.

This clonotype was counted ten times or more. This rearrangement joins TRBV6-5 to TRBJ2-1, with 9 nucleotides matching TRBD2. V lost 2 bases, J lost 6 bases, and 11 bases stayed unmatched. Germline CDR1 MNHEY, CDR2 SVGAGI. This CDR3 has 17 amino acids. CDR3 protein: CASSYPPGLAGPNEQFF. For the CDR3, the DNA is TGTGCCAGCAGTTACCCACCGGGACTAGCCGGGCCCAATGAGCAGTTCTTC.